What follows is one T cell receptor (beta chain) and its context. The sample holds many counts of this clonotype. What this receptor recognizes is not known. No qualities accompany the bases; no much larger clone lies one base away. The data originate from a study of Graves' ophthalmopathy and Graves' hyperthyroidism (dated by TCRdb to the late 2010s). For the wider study: Peripheral blood was collected before any treatment was given, at the time of initial diagnosis. The study used signatures of the TCR beta repertoire to tell Graves' ophthalmopathy apart from Graves' hyperthyroidism and to predict which patients would progress to ophthalmopathy. In total, approximately 130 blood samples were TCR-sequenced: 43 ophthalmopathy, about 75 hyperthyroidism and approximately 17 hyperthyroidism-to-ophthalmopathy patients. To explore V-J signatures that separate ophthalmopathy from hyperthyroidism, a discovery set of 100 patients was enrolled, consisting of 43 with ophthalmopathy and under 65 with stable hyperthyroidism. An independent validation cohort was composed of some 19 hyperthyroidism patients and around 16 patients who later progressed from hyperthyroidism to ophthalmopathy. T-cell repertoires of thyroid tissue and blood were compared in over 5 hyperthyroidism patients. After sampling, hyperthyroidism patients received methimazole starting at 30 mg daily, and ophthalmopathy patients received high-dose intravenous methylprednisolone. The 90 or so discovery patients were randomly split 7:3 into training and test sets. What the research found in general, with its limitations: In validation, the model predicted ophthalmopathy progression with less than 71% sensitivity and roughly 78% specificity; some 13 predicted patients were CT-confirmed with GO in a median of around 6 months. Sample size was not statistically predetermined, and group allocation was not concealed from the investigators. Most of the expanded thyroid clonotypes with a frequency above 0.001 were also detected in blood, and it was suggested that the thyroid immune response may be reflected by blood repertoires. In cross-validation, the 13-signature model distinguished ophthalmopathy from stable hyperthyroidism with 85% to 90% sensitivity and approximately 81% specificity, and in the test set the corresponding values were approximately 79% and 70%.

A patient counted as having stable hyperthyroidism if there was no progression to ophthalmopathy within 18 months of follow-up. Hyperthyroidism patients were newly diagnosed, with disease duration under 2 months, and aged 18 to 65 years. Patients with other autoimmune diseases, uncontrolled infections, pregnancy or lactation were excluded from the study. Clinical symptoms, serum thyroxine, TRAb, thyroid ultrasound and orbital computed tomography formed the basis of the diagnosis. PBMCs were isolated from about 10 ml of fresh peripheral blood by Ficoll-Paque density gradient centrifugation. Total RNA was extracted using Trizol reagent, and RNA quality was checked on an Agilent 2100 Bioanalyzer. The CDR3 covers 15 residues, taking in both the cysteine and the phenylalanine. The DNA shown is the 45-base CDR3, in frame from base 1. Trimming takes 1 base from V and 9 bases from J, and the germline ends sit 13 bases apart. The germline V gene sets CDR1 to SGHTA and CDR2 to FQGTGA.

For repertoire sequencing, the TCR beta CDR3 regions were amplified from RNA transcripts. HTBI primers and the Qiagen OneStep RT-PCR kit were used in a first-round RT-PCR, which was followed by a second-round multiplex PCR, size selection and purification. Sequencing of the libraries was carried out on an Illumina HiSeq2000 in paired-end mode with 100 bp reads. As for how the authors treated the data: SOAPnuke was used to process the reads, removing any read that contained adapters or uncalled bases, had a mean Phred below 15, or lacked an exact match to the constant primer or identifier. COPE v1.2.5 was used to merge the high-quality paired reads. Unique nucleotide sequences were defined as clonotypes and aligned to IMGT TRB V, D and J references using MiTCR v1.1. The analysis was limited to V-J combinations with a frequency above 0.0001, which together covered more than 98% of repertoires. For each V-J combination, a TCR clonal expansion and chaos score was defined as the ratio of F50 clonal expansion to chaos observed in the TCRdist matrix. Welch's t-statistics and random forest were used to narrow the features down to over ten V-J combinations, which were then fed into a naive Bayes classifier. The Morisita-Horn index was used to measure how similar the thyroid and blood repertoires were. TCRdb reanalyzed the raw reads on its own, using fastp at Q25 for trimming and MiXCR for clone calling, and kept in-frame beta chains. Rows matching on CDR3 protein sequence are summarized as one entry with the most common DNA and genes. None of the V and J calls come from the authors' own analysis; TCRdb made them. Present in this sample are some 410,000 distinct CDR3 sequences, around 21% of which were seen just once. The ten largest account for around 3.2% of the sample.

The receptor chain draws on TRBV7-3 and TRBJ1-6; matching of 5 bases hints at TRBD1 as the D gene. Sequencing was carried out using peripheral blood. The receptor was derived from a woman aged 18-29 years with stable Graves' hyperthyroidism. Donor details come from another sample of the same person, matched by shared clones. The nucleotide sequence is TGTGCCAGCAGCTTAAACGCAGGGTTCAGTTCACCCCTCCACTTT. This sequence encodes CASSLNAGFSSPLHF.